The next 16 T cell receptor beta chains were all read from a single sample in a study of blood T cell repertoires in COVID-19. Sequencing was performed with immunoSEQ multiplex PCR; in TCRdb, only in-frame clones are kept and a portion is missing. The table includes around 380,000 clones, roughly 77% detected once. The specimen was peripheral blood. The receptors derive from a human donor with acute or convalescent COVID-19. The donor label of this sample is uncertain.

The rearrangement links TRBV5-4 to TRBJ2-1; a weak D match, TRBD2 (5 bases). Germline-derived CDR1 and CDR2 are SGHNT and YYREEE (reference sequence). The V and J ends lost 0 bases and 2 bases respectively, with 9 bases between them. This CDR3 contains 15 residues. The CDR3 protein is CASSLAGGAYNEQFF. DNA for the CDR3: TGTGCCAGCAGCTTGGCAGGAGGAGCCTACAATGAGCAGTTCTTC.

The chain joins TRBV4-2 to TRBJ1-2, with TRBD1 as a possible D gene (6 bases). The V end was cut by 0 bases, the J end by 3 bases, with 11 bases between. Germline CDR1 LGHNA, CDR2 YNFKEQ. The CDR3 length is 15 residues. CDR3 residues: CASSQDGQPDYGYTF. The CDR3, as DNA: TGTGCCAGCAGCCAAGATGGACAGCCCGACTATGGCTACACCTTC.

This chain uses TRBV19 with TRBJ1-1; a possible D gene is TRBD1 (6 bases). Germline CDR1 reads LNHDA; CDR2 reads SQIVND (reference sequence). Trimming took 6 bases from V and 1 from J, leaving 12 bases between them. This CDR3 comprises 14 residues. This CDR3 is CASRPRGSNTEAFF. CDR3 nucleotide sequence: TGTGCCAGTAGGCCTAGGGGGTCGAACACTGAAGCTTTCTTT.

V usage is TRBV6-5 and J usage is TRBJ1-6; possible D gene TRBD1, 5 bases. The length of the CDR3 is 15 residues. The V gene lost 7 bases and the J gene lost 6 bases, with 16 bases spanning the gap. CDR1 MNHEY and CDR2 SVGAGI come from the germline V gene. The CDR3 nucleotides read TGTGCCAGCACAACACGGGACGGGAGTAATTCACCCCTCCACTTT. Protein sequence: CASTTRDGSNSPLHF.

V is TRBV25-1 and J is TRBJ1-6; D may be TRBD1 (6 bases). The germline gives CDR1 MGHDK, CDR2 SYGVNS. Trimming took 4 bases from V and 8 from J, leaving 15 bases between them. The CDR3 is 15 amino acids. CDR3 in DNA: TGTGCCAGCAGTGTGGCCGACAGGCGATATTCACCCCTCCACTTT. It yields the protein CASSVADRRYSPLHF.

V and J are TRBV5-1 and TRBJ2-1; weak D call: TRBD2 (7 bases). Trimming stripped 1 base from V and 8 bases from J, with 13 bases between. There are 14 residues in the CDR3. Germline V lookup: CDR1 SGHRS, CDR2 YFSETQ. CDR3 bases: TGCGCCAGCAGCTTGTGGGGGGGCGTCGATGAGCAGTTCTTC. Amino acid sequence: CASSLWGGVDEQFF. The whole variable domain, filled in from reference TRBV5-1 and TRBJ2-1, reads KAGVTQTPRYLIKTRGQQVTLSCSPISGHRSVSWYQQTPGQGLQFLFEYFSETQRNKGNFPGRFSGRQFSNSRSEMNVSTLELGDSALYLCASSLWGGVDEQFFGPGTRLTVL.

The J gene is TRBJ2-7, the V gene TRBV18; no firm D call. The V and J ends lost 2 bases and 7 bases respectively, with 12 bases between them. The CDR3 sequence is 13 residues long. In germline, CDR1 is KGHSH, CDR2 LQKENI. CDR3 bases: TGTGCCAGCTCACCAGACACTGTAGGAGAGCAGTACTTC. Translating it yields CASSPDTVGEQYF.

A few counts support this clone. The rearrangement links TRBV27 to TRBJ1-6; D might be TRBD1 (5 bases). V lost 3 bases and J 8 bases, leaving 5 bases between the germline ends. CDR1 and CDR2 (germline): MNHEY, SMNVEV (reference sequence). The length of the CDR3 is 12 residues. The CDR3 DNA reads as TGTGCCAGCAGTTTCAGGGATTCACCCCTCCACTTT. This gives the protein CASSFRDSPLHF.

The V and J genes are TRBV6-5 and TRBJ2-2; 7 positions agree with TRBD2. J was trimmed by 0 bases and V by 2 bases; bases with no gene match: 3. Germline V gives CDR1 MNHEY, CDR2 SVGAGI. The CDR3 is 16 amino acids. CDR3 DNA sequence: TGTGCCAGCAGTTACGGGCTAGCGGCGAACACCGGGGAGCTGTTTTTT. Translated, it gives CASSYGLAANTGELFF.

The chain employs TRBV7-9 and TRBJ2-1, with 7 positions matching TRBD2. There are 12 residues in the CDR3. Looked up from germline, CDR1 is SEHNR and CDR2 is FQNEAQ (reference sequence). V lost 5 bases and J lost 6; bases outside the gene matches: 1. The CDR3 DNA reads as TGTGCCAGCAGCCCGGGGGGCAATGAGCAGTTCTTC. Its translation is CASSPGGNEQFF.

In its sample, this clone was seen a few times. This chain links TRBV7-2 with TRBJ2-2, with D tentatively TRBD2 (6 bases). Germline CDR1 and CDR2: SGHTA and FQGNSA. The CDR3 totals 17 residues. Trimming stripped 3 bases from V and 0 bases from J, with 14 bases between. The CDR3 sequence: CASSFGRRGTNTGELFF. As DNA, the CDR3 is TGTGCCAGCAGCTTCGGGCGTCGCGGGACGAACACCGGGGAGCTGTTTTTT. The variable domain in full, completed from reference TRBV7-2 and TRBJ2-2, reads GAGVSQSPSNKVTEKGKDVELRCDPISGHTALYWYRQSLGQGLEFLIYFQGNSAPDKSGLPSDRFSAERTGGSVSTLTIQRTQQEDSAVYLCASSFGRRGTNTGELFFGEGSRLTVL.

The chain's CDR3 is CASSPQSGPEAFF. DNA for the CDR3: TGTGCCAGCTCACCACAGTCTGGGCCTGAAGCTTTCTTT. The rearrangement uses TRBV18 and TRBJ1-1, with D hard to call. This CDR3 spans 13 amino acids. With 1 base removed from V and 6 bases from J, the gap between germline ends came to 9 bases. From germline, CDR1 is KGHSH and CDR2 LQKENI.

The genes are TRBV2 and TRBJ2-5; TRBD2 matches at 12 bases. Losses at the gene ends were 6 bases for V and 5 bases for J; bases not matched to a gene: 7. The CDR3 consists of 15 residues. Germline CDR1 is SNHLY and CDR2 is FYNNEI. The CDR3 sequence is CASRELAGGRETQYF. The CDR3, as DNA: TGTGCCAGCAGGGAACTAGCGGGAGGCCGGGAGACCCAGTACTTC.

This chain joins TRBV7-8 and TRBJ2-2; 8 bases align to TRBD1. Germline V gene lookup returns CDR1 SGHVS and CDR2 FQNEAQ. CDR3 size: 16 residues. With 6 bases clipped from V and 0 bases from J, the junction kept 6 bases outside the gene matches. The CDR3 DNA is TGTGCCAGCAGAAAGCAGGGGGCCCCGAACACCGGGGAGCTGTTTTTT. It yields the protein CASRKQGAPNTGELFF.

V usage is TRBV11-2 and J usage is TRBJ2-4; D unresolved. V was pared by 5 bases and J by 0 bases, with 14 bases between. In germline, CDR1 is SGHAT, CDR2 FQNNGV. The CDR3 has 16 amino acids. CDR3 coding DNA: TGTGCCAGCAGCCGTCAGGATGGATTAGCCAAAAACATTCAGTACTTC. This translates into CASSRQDGLAKNIQYF.

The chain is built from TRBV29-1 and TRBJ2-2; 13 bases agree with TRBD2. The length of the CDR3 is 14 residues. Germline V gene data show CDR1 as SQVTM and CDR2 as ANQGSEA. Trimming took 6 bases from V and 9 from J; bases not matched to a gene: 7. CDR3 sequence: CSVELAGGPRELFF. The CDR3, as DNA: TGCAGCGTGGAACTAGCGGGGGGGCCCCGGGAGCTGTTTTTT.